This TCR beta chain was obtained from a study of technical replicates of blood from several donors. Here immunoSEQ multiplex PCR was the method, and the copy in TCRdb shows in-frame clones only, minus some. Of roughly 74,000 clones listed, about 91% are singletons. This TCR was sampled from a human donor in good health. Sample: T cells isolated from PBMCs.

In nucleotides, the CDR3 is TGTGCCAGCAGTGAATCAACAGGGCGACCCCCGAACACCTTC. Translated, it gives CASSESTGRPPNTF. V gene TRBV6-5 combines with J gene TRBJ1-2, with TRBD1 as a possible D gene (6 bases). The CDR3 sequence is 14 residues long. Germline-derived CDR1 and CDR2 are MNHEY and SVGAGI. Trimming shortened V by 5 bases and J by 12 bases, and 22 bases separated the two germline ends.